Listed below are T cell receptor beta chains from one sample, sequenced in a study of blood T cell repertoires in COVID-19. Sequencing used immunoSEQ multiplex PCR; TCRdb keeps in-frame clones, though not all of them. The profile covers 160,000 or so clones, with 70% to 80% appearing a single time and 7.5% to 8.5% taken by the ten largest. The sample consisted of peripheral blood. Receptors were obtained from a woman aged 55-75 years with COVID-19, enrolled during active disease. Each CDR3 is given with its conserved first and last residue. The D gene is left open where the match is weak. Clone size appears in some rows only: once, few, many, or a class for an expanded clone.

abundance | j_gene | d_gene | v_gene | CDR3aa | CDR3nt
once | TRBJ1-5 | . | TRBV3-1/TRBV3-2 | CASSQDAVPQPQHF | TGTGCCAGCAGCCAAGATGCGGTTCCCCAGCCCCAGCATTTT
few | TRBJ2-3 | . | TRBV7-6 | CASSGLGASTDTQYF | TGTGCCAGCAGCGGCCTTGGGGCAAGTACAGATACGCAGTATTTT
. | TRBJ1-1 | . | TRBV4-3 | CASSQDRVPSEAFF | TGCGCCAGCAGCCAAGATCGGGTACCTTCTGAAGCTTTCTTT
. | TRBJ2-5 | . | TRBV7-2 | CASSAQIQETQYF | TGTGCCAGCAGCGCCCAGATTCAAGAGACCCAGTACTTC
few | TRBJ2-7 | TRBD2 | TRBV7-2 | CASSSRTSGMQYF | TGTGCCAGCAGCTCACGGACTAGCGGTATGCAGTACTTC
. | TRBJ1-2 | . | TRBV28 | CASSQENYGYTF | TGTGCCAGCAGTCAAGAGAACTATGGCTACACCTTC
few | TRBJ1-5 | . | TRBV2 | CASSEDAGIYYQPQHF | TGTGCCAGCAGTGAAGATGCAGGGATCTATTATCAGCCCCAGCATTTT
. | TRBJ2-5 | TRBD1 | TRBV5-1 | CASSLTGGDETQYF | TGCGCCAGCAGCTTGACAGGGGGCGATGAGACCCAGTACTTC
. | TRBJ2-1 | TRBD1 | TRBV30 | CAWTFFTWTGGSEKGNEQFF | TGTGCCTGGACGTTTTTCACGTGGACAGGGGGCTCCGAGAAAGGGAATGAGCAGTTCTTC
. | TRBJ2-5 | TRBD2 | TRBV7-2 | CASSLQLAGGRGETQYF | TGTGCCAGCAGCTTACAACTAGCGGGGGGGCGAGGGGAGACCCAGTACTTC
. | TRBJ1-2 | . | TRBV5-4 | CASSPREVRYGYTF | TGTGCCAGCAGCCCCCGTGAGGTGCGCTATGGCTACACCTTC
. | TRBJ1-1 | . | TRBV15 | CATSQNTEAFF | TGTGCCACCTCACAGAACACTGAAGCTTTCTTT
few | TRBJ2-7 | . | TRBV7-6 | CASSRHDSYEQYF | TGTGCCAGCAGCCGACATGACTCCTACGAGCAGTACTTC
few | TRBJ2-5 | . | TRBV19 | CASSIPSRLQETQYF | TGTGCCAGTAGTATCCCTTCCCGGTTACAAGAGACCCAGTACTTC
once | TRBJ1-1 | . | TRBV15 | CATSREGGGSTEAFF | TGTGCCACCAGCAGAGAAGGGGGGGGCAGCACTGAAGCTTTCTTT
. | TRBJ2-5 | TRBD1 | TRBV7-3 | CASSRTGVQETQYF | TGTGCCAGCAGCCGAACAGGGGTACAAGAGACCCAGTACTTC
few | TRBJ1-5 | . | TRBV18 | CASSPSTGDNQPQHF | TGTGCCAGCTCACCCTCAACAGGAGACAATCAGCCCCAGCATTTT
. | TRBJ1-1 | TRBD1 | TRBV7-3 | CASSSTGMNTEAFF | TGTGCCAGCAGCTCGACAGGGATGAACACTGAAGCTTTCTTT
. | TRBJ1-2 | TRBD1 | TRBV10-2 | CASRNQGDYGYTF | TGCGCCAGCAGGAATCAGGGGGACTATGGCTACACCTTC
. | TRBJ1-3 | . | TRBV5-1 | CASSFSPLQELSGNTIYF | TGCGCCAGCAGCTTCTCTCCCCTACAGGAGCTCTCTGGAAACACCATATATTTT
. | TRBJ2-5 | . | TRBV7-7 | CASSQVRGSGETQYF | TGTGCTAGCAGCCAGGTCCGGGGGTCGGGAGAGACCCAGTACTTC
. | TRBJ2-1 | TRBD2 | TRBV7-8 | CASSLAGTSGSNEQFF | TGTGCCAGCAGCCTCGCCGGGACTAGCGGGAGTAATGAGCAGTTCTTC
. | TRBJ2-2 | TRBD2 | TRBV28 | CASKHSRGRTGELFF | TGTGCCAGCAAACACTCGCGGGGGAGGACCGGGGAGCTGTTTTTT
. | TRBJ2-6 | TRBD1 | TRBV5-4 | CASSLPGQGVVYSGANVLTF | TGTGCCAGCAGCTTGCCGGGACAGGGGGTCGTGTACTCTGGGGCCAACGTCCTGACTTTC
. | TRBJ1-5 | . | TRBV5-5 | CASWSGASNQPQHF | TGTGCCAGCTGGTCAGGGGCTAGCAATCAGCCCCAGCATTTT
few | TRBJ2-2 | . | TRBV11-2 | CASSFNRNTGELFF | TGTGCCAGCAGTTTTAACAGGAACACCGGGGAGCTGTTTTTT
. | TRBJ2-1 | TRBD2 | TRBV28 | CASSPHSGAVEEDEQFF | TGTGCCAGCAGTCCTCATAGCGGGGCAGTGGAGGAGGATGAGCAGTTCTTC
. | TRBJ2-2 | TRBD2 | TRBV7-6 | CASSLGLSKGELFF | TGTGCCAGCAGCTTGGGACTAAGCAAAGGGGAGCTGTTTTTT
once | TRBJ1-5 | . | TRBV5-6 | CASSVRGPLSQPQHF | TGTGCCAGCAGCGTCCGTGGGCCCCTAAGTCAGCCCCAGCATTTT
once | TRBJ1-1 | . | TRBV11-3 | CASSLGTEDTEAFF | TGTGCCAGCAGCTTAGGGACGGAGGACACTGAAGCTTTCTTT
. | TRBJ2-3 | . | TRBV7-8 | CASSLAGIASTDTQYF | TGTGCCAGCAGCTTAGCGGGCATCGCCAGCACAGATACGCAGTATTTT
few | TRBJ1-5 | . | TRBV7-2 | CASSFIVNSNQPQHF | TGTGCCAGCAGCTTTATAGTGAATAGCAATCAGCCCCAGCATTTT
. | TRBJ1-1 | . | TRBV4-1 | CASSQDRTRQGKNTEAFF | TGCGCCAGCAGCCAAGATCGTACCCGTCAGGGAAAGAACACTGAAGCTTTCTTT
. | TRBJ2-3 | . | TRBV7-2 | CASSPGGYTQYF | TGTGCCAGCAGCCCCGGGGGTTATACGCAGTATTTT
. | TRBJ2-5 | . | TRBV6-5 | CASSLRGWETQYF | TGTGCCAGCAGTCTTAGGGGTTGGGAGACCCAGTACTTC
. | TRBJ1-1 | . | TRBV3-1/TRBV3-2 | CASSPRGREGEAFF | TGTGCCAGCAGCCCAAGGGGGAGGGAGGGAGAAGCTTTCTTT
. | TRBJ2-1 | TRBD2 | TRBV29-1 | CSSYPFAGASNEQFF | TGCAGCTCCTACCCCTTCGCGGGAGCTAGCAATGAGCAGTTCTTC
. | TRBJ1-6 | . | TRBV30 | CASRGASSSYNSPLHF | TGTGCCTCACGGGGTGCTTCGAGCTCCTATAATTCACCCCTCCACTTT
. | TRBJ1-2 | . | TRBV18 | CASSPTATYGYTF | TGTGCCAGCTCACCAACAGCCACCTATGGCTACACCTTC
. | TRBJ2-4 | . | TRBV21-1 | CAIEDREAVAKNIQYF | TGTGCCATCGAGGACAGGGAAGCTGTAGCCAAAAACATTCAGTACTTC
. | TRBJ2-1 | TRBD2 | TRBV6-5 | CTSGTSGYNEQFF | TGTACTTCCGGGACTAGCGGCTACAATGAGCAGTTCTTC
. | TRBJ1-6 | . | TRBV7-8 | CASSLARDSPLHF | TGTGCCAGCAGCTTAGCTAGAGATTCACCCCTCCACTTT
. | TRBJ1-5 | . | TRBV16 | CASSQFSGWDQPQHF | TGTGCCAGCAGCCAATTCTCGGGATGGGATCAGCCCCAGCATTTT
. | TRBJ2-7 | . | TRBV7-9 | CASSLFKGGTYEQYF | TGTGCCAGCAGCTTATTCAAAGGGGGTACCTACGAGCAGTACTTC
few | TRBJ2-2 | TRBD2 | TRBV7-6 | CASSLALPTSGRLPGELFF | TGTGCCAGCAGCTTAGCGCTTCCGACTAGCGGGAGATTACCCGGGGAGCTGTTTTTT
. | TRBJ2-1 | . | TRBV19 | CASSFDGQYNEQFF | TGTGCCAGTAGCTTTGACGGACAGTACAATGAGCAGTTCTTC
. | TRBJ1-2 | TRBD1 | TRBV5-6 | CASSFSWTGTLRNYGYTF | TGTGCCAGCAGCTTCTCCTGGACAGGGACCCTTAGAAACTATGGCTACACCTTC
. | TRBJ2-1 | TRBD2 | TRBV7-3 | CASSEGPAGAPVEQFF | TGTGCCAGCAGCGAAGGACCAGCGGGGGCGCCGGTTGAGCAGTTCTTC
. | TRBJ2-7 | TRBD1 | TRBV6-1 | CASSEQGAPGIDEQYF | TGTGCCAGCAGTGAACAGGGGGCCCCCGGTATAGACGAGCAGTACTTC
. | TRBJ2-4 | . | TRBV2 | CASSVAKNIQYF | TGTGCCAGCAGCGTAGCCAAAAACATTCAGTACTTC